This T cell receptor (beta chain) was found in a study of T cells in Graves' hyperthyroidism and ophthalmopathy. Study at large: Before any treatment, at initial diagnosis, peripheral blood was collected.

V lost 6 bases and J lost 3, with 14 bases in between. CDR1 is DFQATT and CDR2 is SNEGSKA in the germline V gene (reference sequence). This CDR3 has 14 amino acids. General study points: Ophthalmopathy got predicted by the model a median about six months before its onset.

At least ten counts were recorded for this clonotype. Its target is not known. Researchers defined stable Graves' hyperthyroidism as no ophthalmopathy progression within 18 months. Source material for PBMCs was 10 ml fresh peripheral blood. From RNA transcripts, TCR beta CDR3 regions were amplified. First-round RT-PCR of the TCR CDR3 relied on the HTBI primer set. One entry per CDR3 protein, called by TCRdb with MiXCR from the multiplex PCR reads. The sample includes roughly 710,000 distinct CDR3 sequences, 30% to 40% of them seen just once. The receptor's source is a middle-aged woman with Graves' hyperthyroidism. The chain is built from TRBV20-1 and TRBJ2-2; D gene unclear. The sample comprised blood. CDR3 protein: CSARRRGDTGELFF. CDR3 sequence (DNA): TGCAGTGCAAGACGGCGCGGAGACACCGGGGAGCTGTTTTTT.